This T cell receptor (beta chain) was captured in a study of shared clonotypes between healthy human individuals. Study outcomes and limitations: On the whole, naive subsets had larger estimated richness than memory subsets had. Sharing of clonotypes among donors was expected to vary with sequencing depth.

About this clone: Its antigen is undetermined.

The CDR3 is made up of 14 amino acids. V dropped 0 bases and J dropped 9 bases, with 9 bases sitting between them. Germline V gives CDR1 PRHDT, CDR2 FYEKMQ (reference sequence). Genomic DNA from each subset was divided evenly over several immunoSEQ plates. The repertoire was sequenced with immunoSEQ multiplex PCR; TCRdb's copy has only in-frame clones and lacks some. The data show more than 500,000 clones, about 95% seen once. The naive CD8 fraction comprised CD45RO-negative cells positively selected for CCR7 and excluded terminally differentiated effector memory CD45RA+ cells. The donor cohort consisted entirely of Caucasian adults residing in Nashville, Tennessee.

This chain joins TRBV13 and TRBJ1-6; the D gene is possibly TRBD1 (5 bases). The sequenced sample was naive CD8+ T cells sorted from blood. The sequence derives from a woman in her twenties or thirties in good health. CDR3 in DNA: TGTGCCAGCAGCTTAGGACAGGAGGGTTCACCCCTCCACTTT. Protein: CASSLGQEGSPLHF.